Listed below are T cell receptor beta chains from one sample, sequenced in a study of blood T cells in healthy people across ages. MiXCR, run by TCRdb on the 5' RACE reads, gives a single entry per CDR3 protein. The sample has under 1,100,000 distinct CDR3 sequences, approximately 26% seen once. These same data were also listed under a study on T cells of mothers and their children.

The specimen sequenced was blood. Receptors were obtained from a girl aged 2-10 years in good health. Each CDR3 is given with its conserved first and last residue. Fields, in order: D gene, J gene, clone size, V gene, CDR3 length, CDR3 protein, CDR3 DNA. A D gene is named only where the DNA matches it firmly. Clone size is not always given. Where it is, it says once, few, many or a class for expanded clones.

d_call: NA
j_call: TRBJ2-1
clone_size: NA
v_call: TRBV20-1
cdr3_length: 15
cdr3_aa: CSARGREWSYNEQFF
cdr3_nt: TGCAGTGCCCGGGGCCGGGAGTGGTCCTACAATGAGCAGTTCTTC

d_call: TRBD2
j_call: TRBJ2-5
clone_size: few
v_call: TRBV12-3/TRBV12-4
cdr3_length: 17
cdr3_aa: CASSLPASGRASETQYF
cdr3_nt: TGTGCCAGCAGTTTGCCCGCTAGCGGGAGGGCATCAGAGACCCAGTACTTC

d_call: NA
j_call: TRBJ2-6
clone_size: NA
v_call: TRBV2
cdr3_length: 17
cdr3_aa: CASIQADSNSGANVLTF
cdr3_nt: TGTGCCAGCATCCAGGCGGATTCGAACTCTGGGGCCAACGTCCTGACTTTC

d_call: NA
j_call: TRBJ2-1
clone_size: NA
v_call: TRBV18
cdr3_length: 16
cdr3_aa: CASSPQGGISYNEQFF
cdr3_nt: TGTGCCAGCTCACCACAGGGAGGTATCTCCTACAATGAGCAGTTCTTC

d_call: NA
j_call: TRBJ1-4
clone_size: NA
v_call: TRBV13
cdr3_length: 15
cdr3_aa: CASSLSFHRSEKLFF
cdr3_nt: TGTGCCAGCAGCTTGAGTTTCCATAGGAGTGAAAAACTGTTTTTT

d_call: NA
j_call: TRBJ1-4
clone_size: few
v_call: TRBV7-9
cdr3_length: 17
cdr3_aa: CASSLLEWGTGSEKLFF
cdr3_nt: TGTGCCAGCAGCCTATTAGAGTGGGGGACGGGGAGTGAAAAACTGTTTTTT

d_call: TRBD1
j_call: TRBJ2-7
clone_size: few
v_call: TRBV5-1
cdr3_length: 17
cdr3_aa: CASSLESIGQGSYEQYF
cdr3_nt: TGCGCCAGCAGCTTGGAATCAATAGGACAGGGTAGCTACGAGCAGTACTTC

d_call: NA
j_call: TRBJ1-4
clone_size: few
v_call: TRBV3-1
cdr3_length: 15
cdr3_aa: CASSPRGVVNEKLFF
cdr3_nt: TGTGCCAGCAGCCCCCGCGGGGTTGTTAATGAAAAACTGTTTTTT

d_call: NA
j_call: TRBJ2-1
clone_size: once
v_call: TRBV29-1
cdr3_length: 14
cdr3_aa: CSVVRDFPSGEQFF
cdr3_nt: TGCAGCGTTGTAAGGGACTTCCCTTCCGGGGAGCAGTTCTTC

d_call: NA
j_call: TRBJ1-3
clone_size: NA
v_call: TRBV2
cdr3_length: 16
cdr3_aa: CASSEAQGMSGNTIYF
cdr3_nt: TGTGCCAGCAGTGAAGCGCAGGGGATGTCTGGAAACACCATATATTTT

d_call: TRBD2
j_call: TRBJ2-7
clone_size: few
v_call: TRBV27
cdr3_length: 16
cdr3_aa: CASSLSGASGSYEQYF
cdr3_nt: TGTGCCAGCAGTTTATCTGGGGCTAGCGGGAGTTACGAGCAGTACTTC

d_call: TRBD2
j_call: TRBJ2-2
clone_size: few
v_call: TRBV6-1
cdr3_length: 19
cdr3_aa: CASTPMRLAGASLTGELFF
cdr3_nt: TGTGCCAGCACCCCTATGAGACTAGCGGGAGCCTCCCTCACCGGGGAGCTGTTTTTT

d_call: NA
j_call: TRBJ1-1
clone_size: few
v_call: TRBV12-3/TRBV12-4
cdr3_length: 13
cdr3_aa: CASSRTVSRKTFF
cdr3_nt: TGTGCCAGCAGTCGGACAGTAAGTCGAAAAACTTTCTTT

d_call: TRBD2
j_call: TRBJ2-1
clone_size: NA
v_call: TRBV24-1
cdr3_length: 14
cdr3_aa: CATSPFGGYNEQFF
cdr3_nt: TGTGCCACCAGCCCCTTCGGGGGGTACAATGAGCAGTTCTTC

d_call: NA
j_call: TRBJ2-2
clone_size: few
v_call: TRBV6-5
cdr3_length: 13
cdr3_aa: CASSEEWTGELFF
cdr3_nt: TGTGCCAGCTCTGAGGAATGGACCGGGGAGCTGTTTTTT

d_call: NA
j_call: TRBJ1-4
clone_size: few
v_call: TRBV29-1
cdr3_length: 13
cdr3_aa: CSAEGEGGEKLFF
cdr3_nt: TGCAGTGCCGAGGGGGAGGGAGGCGAAAAACTGTTTTTT

d_call: TRBD2
j_call: TRBJ2-7
clone_size: NA
v_call: TRBV6-1
cdr3_length: 15
cdr3_aa: CASSGLAGGSYEQYF
cdr3_nt: TGTGCCAGCAGTGGACTAGCGGGGGGCTCCTACGAGCAGTACTTC

d_call: NA
j_call: TRBJ2-7
clone_size: few
v_call: TRBV16
cdr3_length: 12
cdr3_aa: CASSQPNYEQYF
cdr3_nt: TGTGCCAGCAGCCAGCCTAACTACGAGCAGTACTTC

d_call: NA
j_call: TRBJ1-1
clone_size: NA
v_call: TRBV5-1
cdr3_length: 14
cdr3_aa: CASSLRQGAKTGFF
cdr3_nt: TGCGCCAGCAGTTTACGTCAGGGCGCAAAGACTGGTTTCTTT

d_call: NA
j_call: TRBJ2-5
clone_size: few
v_call: TRBV6-2/TRBV6-3
cdr3_length: 16
cdr3_aa: CASSDRDIKTQETQYF
cdr3_nt: TGTGCCAGCAGTGACCGGGACATCAAAACCCAAGAGACCCAGTACTTC

d_call: TRBD1
j_call: TRBJ1-5
clone_size: NA
v_call: TRBV10-3
cdr3_length: 16
cdr3_aa: CAISGGGQGEVQPQHF
cdr3_nt: TGTGCCATCAGTGGCGGCGGACAGGGCGAAGTCCAGCCCCAGCATTTT

d_call: NA
j_call: TRBJ2-4
clone_size: NA
v_call: TRBV7-3
cdr3_length: 21
cdr3_aa: CASSPPGPSPVRGLAKNIQYF
cdr3_nt: TGTGCCAGCAGCCCACCAGGCCCCAGTCCCGTCCGGGGACTAGCCAAAAACATTCAGTACTTC

d_call: NA
j_call: TRBJ1-1
clone_size: NA
v_call: TRBV10-3
cdr3_length: 12
cdr3_aa: CAISPQGTEAFF
cdr3_nt: TGTGCCATTAGTCCGCAGGGCACTGAAGCTTTCTTT

d_call: NA
j_call: TRBJ2-5
clone_size: many
v_call: TRBV7-2
cdr3_length: 13
cdr3_aa: CASSSLGQETQYF
cdr3_nt: TGTGCCAGCAGTTCTCTAGGTCAAGAGACCCAGTACTTC

d_call: NA
j_call: TRBJ2-3
clone_size: NA
v_call: TRBV29-1
cdr3_length: 15
cdr3_aa: CSVERQATSTDTQYF
cdr3_nt: TGCAGCGTTGAAAGACAGGCTACTAGCACAGATACGCAGTATTTT

d_call: NA
j_call: TRBJ1-2
clone_size: few
v_call: TRBV20-1
cdr3_length: 9
cdr3_aa: CSARKGYTF
cdr3_nt: TGCAGTGCTAGGAAGGGCTACACCTTC

d_call: NA
j_call: TRBJ2-5
clone_size: NA
v_call: TRBV7-9
cdr3_length: 12
cdr3_aa: CASRLHQETRYF
cdr3_nt: TGTGCCAGCCGACTGCACCAAGAGACCCGGTACTTC

d_call: NA
j_call: TRBJ2-5
clone_size: few
v_call: TRBV6-1
cdr3_length: 17
cdr3_aa: CASSEFRGFGSKETQYF
cdr3_nt: TGTGCCAGCAGTGAATTTCGTGGGTTCGGATCAAAAGAGACCCAGTACTTC

d_call: TRBD2
j_call: TRBJ2-7
clone_size: few
v_call: TRBV12-3/TRBV12-4
cdr3_length: 14
cdr3_aa: CASSFFLAGSEQYF
cdr3_nt: TGTGCCAGCAGTTTCTTCCTAGCGGGAAGCGAGCAGTACTTC

d_call: NA
j_call: TRBJ2-1
clone_size: NA
v_call: TRBV7-8
cdr3_length: 12
cdr3_aa: CASSPVEGEQFF
cdr3_nt: TGTGCCAGCAGCCCGGTCGAGGGTGAGCAGTTCTTC

d_call: TRBD1
j_call: TRBJ2-1
clone_size: few
v_call: TRBV27
cdr3_length: 15
cdr3_aa: CASSLRQGAMNEQFF
cdr3_nt: TGTGCCAGCAGTTTAAGACAGGGGGCTATGAATGAGCAGTTCTTC

d_call: NA
j_call: TRBJ2-5
clone_size: few
v_call: TRBV7-9
cdr3_length: 15
cdr3_aa: CASSHGRNPGETQYF
cdr3_nt: TGTGCCAGCAGCCATGGACGCAATCCTGGGGAGACCCAGTACTTC

d_call: NA
j_call: TRBJ2-3
clone_size: NA
v_call: TRBV29-1
cdr3_length: 11
cdr3_aa: CSVVKTDTQYF
cdr3_nt: TGCAGCGTTGTTAAGACAGATACGCAGTATTTT

d_call: TRBD2
j_call: TRBJ2-7
clone_size: few
v_call: TRBV7-2
cdr3_length: 18
cdr3_aa: CASSLEVYTSGSSYEQYF
cdr3_nt: TGTGCCAGCAGCTTAGAGGTCTATACTAGCGGGAGCTCCTACGAGCAGTACTTC

d_call: NA
j_call: TRBJ1-1
clone_size: few
v_call: TRBV5-1
cdr3_length: 13
cdr3_aa: CASSFEGDTEAFF
cdr3_nt: TGCGCCAGCAGCTTTGAGGGAGACACTGAAGCTTTCTTT

d_call: NA
j_call: TRBJ2-5
clone_size: NA
v_call: TRBV20-1
cdr3_length: 15
cdr3_aa: CSAREGLSAWETQYF
cdr3_nt: TGCAGTGCTAGAGAAGGGTTGAGTGCCTGGGAGACCCAGTACTTC

d_call: NA
j_call: TRBJ2-7
clone_size: NA
v_call: TRBV6-2/TRBV6-3
cdr3_length: 16
cdr3_aa: CASSYSSVPIPYEQYF
cdr3_nt: TGTGCCAGCAGTTACTCGTCAGTACCCATACCGTACGAGCAGTACTTC

d_call: NA
j_call: TRBJ1-1
clone_size: NA
v_call: TRBV12-3/TRBV12-4
cdr3_length: 14
cdr3_aa: CASSFGRWVTEAFF
cdr3_nt: TGTGCCAGCAGTTTTGGAAGGTGGGTCACTGAAGCTTTCTTT

d_call: NA
j_call: TRBJ2-7
clone_size: few
v_call: TRBV29-1
cdr3_length: 13
cdr3_aa: CSVEGGTASEQYF
cdr3_nt: TGCAGCGTTGAAGGTGGGACGGCGAGCGAGCAGTACTTC